Each of the 32 T cell receptor beta chains below was sequenced from the same sample in a study. One entry per CDR3 protein, called by TCRdb with MiXCR from the RT-PCR reads. In the table there are 650,000 to 800,000 distinct CDR3 sequences, 12% to 15% of which are singletons. Sequenced input: memory CD4+ T cells from blood. These receptors were taken from a female donor in good health, serving as a healthy control.

This clonotype was picked up a small number of times. One end of the junction fails to match germline, which may point to a read error. This chain uses TRBV7-2 with TRBJ2-4; perhaps TRBD2 as D (5 bases). The CDR3 has 18 amino acids. The germline V gene encodes CDR1 SGHTA and CDR2 FQGNSA. CDR3 residues: CASSLDGVRVGAKNIQYF. CDR3 DNA sequence: TGTGCCAGCAGCTTAGATGGCGTGAGGGTGGGAGCCAAAAATATTCAGTACTTC.

This clonotype showed up many times. This sequence joins TRBV29-1 and TRBJ1-2, with a tentative D call TRBD1 (5 bases). The CDR3 runs 12 residues. The V gene's germline CDR1 is SQVTM and CDR2 ANQGSEA. The ends were cut back, 2 bases at V and 8 bases at J, with 12 bases in the middle. The CDR3 spells CSVESSGGGYTF. CDR3 nucleotide sequence: TGCAGCGTTGAAAGTTCGGGGGGAGGCTACACCTTC. Full variable domain (outside the CDR3, taken from reference TRBV29-1 and TRBJ1-2): SAVISQKPSRDICQRGTSLTIQCQVDSQVTMMFWYRQQPGQSLTLIATANQGSEATYESGFVIDKFPISRPNLTFSTLTVSNMSPEDSSIYLCSVESSGGGYTFGSGTRLTVV.

The CDR3 coding sequence is TGTGCCAGCAGTTCCGCCCGACAGTTCGGGAATCAGCCCCAGCATTTT. This translates into CASSSARQFGNQPQHF. The chain combines TRBV28 with TRBJ1-5, with D possibly matching TRBD1 (5 bases). In germline, CDR1 is MDHEN, CDR2 SYDVKM. The CDR3 has 16 amino acids. The ends were cut back, 4 bases at V and 4 bases at J, with 17 bases in the middle.

This clonotype was seen more than once but under ten times. The V and J genes are TRBV12-5 and TRBJ1-1; tentatively, D is TRBD1 (6 bases). Trimming took 5 bases from V and 2 from J, leaving 9 bases between them. The CDR3 contains 13 residues. Germline values: CDR1 LGHNT, CDR2 FRNRAP. DNA for the CDR3: TGTGCTAGTGGTACGGACAGAAACACTGAAGCTTTCTTT. Protein product: CASGTDRNTEAFF.

V usage is TRBV3-1 and J usage is TRBJ2-7, with 11 positions matching TRBD1. Trimming took 1 base from V and 2 from J; bases not matched to a gene: 7. The CDR3 covers 17 residues. Germline V lookup: CDR1 LGHDT, CDR2 YNNKEL (reference sequence). As DNA, the CDR3 is TGTGCCAGCAGCCAAGTTGGGGGGACAGGGGGGGCCTACGAGCAGTACTTC. Amino acid sequence: CASSQVGGTGGAYEQYF.

This rearrangement joins TRBV10-2 to TRBJ1-3; 7 positions agree with TRBD1. Germline V gene lookup returns CDR1 WSHSY and CDR2 SAAADI. The CDR3 extends over 14 amino acids. J lost 0 bases, V lost 10 bases, and 6 bases had no gene match. The CDR3 DNA reads TGCGCCACCATGGGACAGACCTCTGGAAACACCATATATTTT. The encoded protein is CATMGQTSGNTIYF.

This clonotype was seen only a few times. The V gene is TRBV5-6, the J gene TRBJ2-2, with 7 bases identical to TRBD1. The CDR3 runs 15 residues. The junction had 12 bases not matched to a gene; V was cut back by 6 bases and J by 7 bases. The V gene's germline CDR1 is SGHDT and CDR2 YYEEEE. CDR3 sequence: CASILQGMGDGELFF. CDR3 DNA sequence: TGTGCCAGCATCCTACAGGGGATGGGTGACGGGGAGCTGTTTTTT.

This clonotype was counted at least ten times. The CDR3 here is CASSLRGRGDTGELFF. The CDR3 DNA reads TGTGCCAGCAGCTTACGGGGGAGAGGGGACACCGGGGAGCTGTTTTTT. The V call is TRBV7-6, the J call TRBJ2-2, with D perhaps matching TRBD2 (6 bases). The CDR3 covers 16 residues. V gave up 2 bases and J gave up 3 bases, with 13 bases separating them. Germline-derived CDR1 and CDR2 are SGHVS and FNYEAQ.

This clonotype has a handful of counts. The J gene is TRBJ2-7, the V gene TRBV7-2, with D maybe TRBD1 (6 bases). V dropped 6 bases and J dropped 3 bases, with 15 bases sitting between them. The germline V gene encodes CDR1 SGHTA and CDR2 FQGNSA. This CDR3 comprises 14 residues. CDR3 DNA: TGTGCCAGCAGTTTATCCGACAGGTTCTACGAGCAGTACTTC. Its protein product is CASSLSDRFYEQYF.

The chain carries TRBV18 and TRBJ1-4, with a possible D match to TRBD1 (5 bases). Germline lookup yields CDR1 KGHSH and CDR2 LQKENI. The CDR3 loop spans 15 amino acids. V dropped 6 bases and J dropped 4 bases, with 15 bases sitting between them. The CDR3 DNA is TGTGCCAGCTCCGCGCCCGGGGCTGTTAATGAAAAACTGTTTTTT. It translates to CASSAPGAVNEKLFF.

The genes are TRBV24-1 and TRBJ1-5; D possibly corresponds to TRBD1 (5 bases). Per germline, CDR1 KGHDR and CDR2 SFDVKD. V was shortened by 4 bases and J by 1 base, with 13 bases between the two germline ends. This CDR3 is 16 amino acids long. The CDR3 coding sequence is TGTGCCACCAGTGACAGCAGGGTGGGCAGCAATCAGCCCCAGCATTTT. It encodes CATSDSRVGSNQPQHF.

V and J are TRBV10-1 and TRBJ1-1; no reliable D call. The V gene lost 2 bases and the J gene lost 10 bases, with 14 bases spanning the gap. Germline CDR1 and CDR2: WNHNN and SYGVQD (reference sequence). This CDR3 has 13 amino acids. CDR3 sequence: CASSERIWEGAFF. The CDR3 DNA reads as TGCGCCAGCAGTGAGAGGATTTGGGAAGGAGCTTTCTTT.

The chain carries TRBV7-2 and TRBJ1-5; tentative D call: TRBD1 (5 bases). Germline CDR1 SGHTA, CDR2 FQGNSA. V lost 1 base, J lost 4 bases, and 14 bases lay in between. This CDR3 comprises 16 residues. The CDR3 sequence: CASSLVGGRGNQPQHF. CDR3 in DNA: TGTGCCAGCAGCTTAGTTGGGGGAAGGGGAAATCAGCCCCAGCATTTT.

This clonotype showed up many times. CDR3 region: CSVGYTAGEEQYF. DNA for the CDR3: TGCAGCGTTGGGTACACAGCGGGAGAGGAGCAGTACTTC. This chain links TRBV29-1 with TRBJ2-7; 8 nucleotides match TRBD2. The germline V gene has CDR1 SQVTM and CDR2 ANQGSEA. J gave up 7 bases and V 4 bases, and 9 bases lay outside the gene matches. The CDR3 has 13 amino acids.

This clonotype was seen a few times. The chain is built from TRBV20-1 and TRBJ2-5; 7 bases are a match to TRBD1. CDR1 is DFQATT and CDR2 is SNEGSKA in the germline V gene (reference sequence). V lost 7 bases to trimming and J lost 2 bases; unmatched junction nucleotides: 7. The CDR3 is 13 amino acids. Written as DNA, the CDR3 is TGCAGTGGGGACAGATCGCCTCAAGAGACCCAGTACTTC. It codes for CSGDRSPQETQYF.

This clonotype was counted ten times or more. The V gene is TRBV7-2, the J gene TRBJ1-5; D is possibly TRBD1 (5 bases). The V end was cut by 3 bases, the J end by 1 base, with 13 bases between. Germline CDR1 and CDR2: SGHTA and FQGNSA. The CDR3 length is 16 residues. CDR3 sequence: CASSFGGTVSNQPQHF. For the CDR3, the DNA is TGTGCCAGCAGCTTCGGGGGGACGGTCAGCAATCAGCCCCAGCATTTT.

V and J are TRBV12-3 or TRBV12-4 and TRBJ1-3; 9 bases are a match to TRBD1. V lost 5 bases and J lost 2; bases outside the gene matches: 4. The CDR3 runs 15 residues. The CDR3 bases are TGTGCCAGCAGTGGGACAGGGACTACTGGAAACACCATATATTTT. This gives the protein CASSGTGTTGNTIYF.

CDR3 coding DNA: TGCAGTGCTAGAGAGATAGGAAGTAACGTGCAGTTCTTC. Amino acids: CSAREIGSNVQFF. The rearrangement joins TRBV20-1 to TRBJ2-1; D call uncertain. This CDR3 is built from 13 residues. The germline V gene has CDR1 DFQATT and CDR2 SNEGSKA (reference sequence). The V end was cut by 0 bases, the J end by 12 bases, with 15 bases between.

The chain carries TRBV7-9 and TRBJ2-2, with D maybe TRBD1 (6 bases). The length of the CDR3 is 13 residues. The ends were cut back, 4 bases at V and 8 bases at J, with 11 bases in the middle. Looked up from germline, CDR1 is SEHNR and CDR2 is FQNEAQ (reference sequence). CDR3: CASSSNRVGELFF. The CDR3 nucleotides read TGTGCCAGCAGCTCGAACAGGGTTGGGGAGCTGTTTTTT.

On this clonotype itself: It is likely a read error, because the conserved phenylalanine at the end of the CDR3 is missing. The rearrangement links TRBV2 to TRBJ1-2; 7 bases fit TRBD1. The ends lost 6 bases at V and 1 base at J; junction bases unmatched: 11. From germline, CDR1 is SNHLY and CDR2 FYNNEI. The CDR3 loop spans 16 amino acids. Here the CDR3 reads CASRLVQGSDNYGYTL. DNA of the CDR3: TGTGCCAGCAGACTCGTACAGGGGTCAGATAACTATGGCTACACCTTA.

This clonotype was seen ten or more times. The V call is TRBV29-1, the J call TRBJ2-7; TRBD1 aligns across 7 bases. CDR3 length equals 12 residues. Germline-derived CDR1 and CDR2 are SQVTM and ANQGSEA. The J segment lost 1 base and the V segment lost 3 bases, leaving 0 bases of the junction unmatched. CDR3 bases: TGCAGCGTTGACAGGGGGTCCTACGAGCAGTACTTC. This sequence encodes CSVDRGSYEQYF.

The chain links TRBV24-1 to TRBJ1-2, with a tentative D call TRBD1 (5 bases). The germline V gene encodes CDR1 KGHDR and CDR2 SFDVKD. This CDR3 region has 14 residues. V was trimmed by 4 bases and J by 2 bases, leaving 10 bases between them. The chain's CDR3 is CATSDPAGNYGYTF. The CDR3 nucleotides read TGTGCCACCAGTGACCCCGCAGGGAACTATGGCTACACCTTC.

There are a few counts of this clonotype. This chain connects TRBV6-1 to TRBJ2-3; possibly TRBD2 for D (6 bases). The CDR3 is made up of 14 amino acids. Germline V gives CDR1 MNHNS, CDR2 SASEGT. V was trimmed by 6 bases and J by 1 base, leaving 11 bases between them. The CDR3 DNA sequence: TGTGCCAGCAGACGGGACTTCGGCACAGATACGCAGTATTTT. Its translation: CASRRDFGTDTQYF.

The chain is built from TRBV18 and TRBJ2-3; TRBD2 agrees at 10 bases. Germline V gene lookup returns CDR1 KGHSH and CDR2 LQKENI. This CDR3 has 15 residues. Losses at the gene ends were 3 bases for V and 4 bases for J; bases not matched to a gene: 4. The CDR3: CASSPPSGSPDTQYF. The CDR3, as DNA: TGTGCCAGCTCACCCCCTAGCGGGAGTCCAGATACGCAGTATTTT.

The gene calls are TRBV2 and TRBJ2-7; maybe TRBD2 (5 bases). Germline values: CDR1 SNHLY, CDR2 FYNNEI. The V gene lost 3 bases and the J gene lost 5 bases, with 14 bases spanning the gap. The CDR3 extends over 14 amino acids. CDR3 coding DNA: TGTGCCAGCAGTGACCTTTTAGCGCGCCACGAGCAGTACTTC. Encoded protein: CASSDLLARHEQYF.

V is TRBV5-1 and J is TRBJ2-7; D gene ambiguous. Trimming removed 0 bases from V and 2 bases from J, with 15 bases in between. The CDR3 consists of 16 residues. Per germline, CDR1 SGHRS and CDR2 YFSETQ. CDR3 protein: CASSLAGTAATYEQYF. CDR3 bases: TGCGCCAGCAGCTTGGCTGGCACTGCGGCCACCTACGAGCAGTACTTC.

V gene TRBV30 combines with J gene TRBJ2-7; D unresolved. Deletions cut 2 bases from V and 3 bases from J, with 8 bases between. CDR1 is GTSNPN, CDR2 SVGIG, per germline (reference sequence). CDR3 length equals 12 residues. The CDR3 DNA follows: TGTGCCTGGAGTAGGTCTAGCTACGAGCAGTACTTC. It codes for CAWSRSSYEQYF.

This sequence joins TRBV5-5 and TRBJ2-7; D is perhaps TRBD2 (6 bases). The CDR3 contains 14 residues. V was trimmed by 1 base and J by 5 bases, leaving 13 bases between them. The germline CDR1 and CDR2 sequences are SGHKS and YYEKEE (reference sequence). CDR3 DNA sequence: TGTGCCAGCAGCTTGAATGCGGGAAAAAACGAGCAGTACTTC. Amino acid sequence: CASSLNAGKNEQYF.

V usage is TRBV24-1 and J usage is TRBJ2-1; TRBD2 agrees at 11 bases. Trimming cost V 3 bases and J 10 bases; bases outside gene matches: 19. Germline CDR1 is KGHDR and CDR2 is SFDVKD. The CDR3 has 19 amino acids. Here the CDR3 DNA reads TGTGCCACCAGTGATACGAGAGATAGCGGGGGGGCCCTCATTCGAGAGCAGTTCTTC. It specifies CATSDTRDSGGALIREQFF.

The chain carries TRBV7-2 and TRBJ2-7, with D hard to call. The germline gives CDR1 SGHTA, CDR2 FQGNSA. This CDR3 comprises 14 residues. Trimming cost V 2 bases and J 0 bases, with 8 bases left between them. Here the CDR3 reads CASSLWSRSYEQYF. CDR3 bases: TGTGCCAGCAGCTTATGGTCACGCTCCTACGAGCAGTACTTC.

There are many counts of this clonotype. The chain links TRBV7-2 to TRBJ2-1; D remains ambiguous. The CDR3 spans 12 residues. V was clipped by 4 bases and J by 10 bases, with 11 bases between them. Germline-derived CDR1 and CDR2 are SGHTA and FQGNSA. The CDR3, as DNA: TGTGCCAGCAGCTCTTCTACATGGGAGCAGTTCTTC. The encoded protein is CASSSSTWEQFF.

The gene calls are TRBV6-1 and TRBJ2-1; 7 bases line up with TRBD2. Germline V gene sequence: CDR1 MNHNS, CDR2 SASEGT. The CDR3 sequence is 16 residues long. The V gene end was trimmed by 2 bases and the J gene end by 3 bases; junction bases not matched to a gene: 7. CDR3 DNA sequence: TGTGCCAGCAGTGAAACGGGCGGGAGATTCTACAATGAGCAGTTCTTC. Amino acids: CASSETGGRFYNEQFF.